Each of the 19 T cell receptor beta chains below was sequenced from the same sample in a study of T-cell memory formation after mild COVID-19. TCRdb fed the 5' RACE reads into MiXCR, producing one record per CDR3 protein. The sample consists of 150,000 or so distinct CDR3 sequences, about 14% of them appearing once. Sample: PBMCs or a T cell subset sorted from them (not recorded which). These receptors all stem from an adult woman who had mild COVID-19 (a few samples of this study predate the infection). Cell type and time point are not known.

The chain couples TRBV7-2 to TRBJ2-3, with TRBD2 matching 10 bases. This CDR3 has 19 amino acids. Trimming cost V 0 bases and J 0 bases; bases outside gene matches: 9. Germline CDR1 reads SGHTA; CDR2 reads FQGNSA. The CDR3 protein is CASSLAPIGLAASTDTQYF. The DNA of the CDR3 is TGTGCCAGCAGCTTAGCCCCGATCGGACTAGCGGCTAGCACAGATACGCAGTATTTT.

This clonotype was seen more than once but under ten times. The CDR3 region has the DNA TGCAGCGTCGTGAACCCGGCTCCAGGGGCGGCAGCCTACGAGCAGTACTTC. It translates to CSVVNPAPGAAAYEQYF. The rearrangement links TRBV29-1 to TRBJ2-7; weak D call: TRBD1 (6 bases). The V and J ends lost 6 bases and 2 bases respectively, with 26 bases between them. CDR3 length: 17 amino acids. CDR1 and CDR2 from the germline V gene are SQVTM and ANQGSEA.

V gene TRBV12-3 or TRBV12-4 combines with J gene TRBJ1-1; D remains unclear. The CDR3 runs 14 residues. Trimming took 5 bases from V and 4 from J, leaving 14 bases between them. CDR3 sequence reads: CASSPTGRSTEAFF. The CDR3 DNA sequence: TGTGCCAGCAGTCCTACCGGGAGGTCCACTGAAGCTTTCTTT.

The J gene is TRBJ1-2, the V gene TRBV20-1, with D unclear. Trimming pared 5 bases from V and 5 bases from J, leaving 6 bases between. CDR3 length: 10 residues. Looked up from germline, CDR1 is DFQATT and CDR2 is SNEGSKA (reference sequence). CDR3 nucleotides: TGCAGTGCTCCGGTGTATGGCTACACCTTC. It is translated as CSAPVYGYTF.

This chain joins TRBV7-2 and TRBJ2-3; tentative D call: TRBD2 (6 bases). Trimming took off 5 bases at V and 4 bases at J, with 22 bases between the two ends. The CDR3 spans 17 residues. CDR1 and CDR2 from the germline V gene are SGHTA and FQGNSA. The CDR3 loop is CASSRYLQGGMADTQYF. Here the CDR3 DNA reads TGTGCCAGCAGCCGTTACCTCCAGGGAGGTATGGCAGATACGCAGTATTTT.

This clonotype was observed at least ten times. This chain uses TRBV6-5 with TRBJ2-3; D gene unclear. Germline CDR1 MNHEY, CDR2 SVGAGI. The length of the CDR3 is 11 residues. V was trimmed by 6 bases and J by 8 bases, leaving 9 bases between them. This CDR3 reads CASRDGGTQYF. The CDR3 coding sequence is TGTGCCAGCAGGGACGGTGGTACGCAGTATTTT.

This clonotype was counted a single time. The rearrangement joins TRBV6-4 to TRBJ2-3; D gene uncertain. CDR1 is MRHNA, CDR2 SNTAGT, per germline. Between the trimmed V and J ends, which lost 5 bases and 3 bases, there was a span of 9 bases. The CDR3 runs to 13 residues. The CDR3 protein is CASSLTATDTQYF. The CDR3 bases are TGTGCCAGCAGTCTAACTGCAACAGATACGCAGTATTTT.

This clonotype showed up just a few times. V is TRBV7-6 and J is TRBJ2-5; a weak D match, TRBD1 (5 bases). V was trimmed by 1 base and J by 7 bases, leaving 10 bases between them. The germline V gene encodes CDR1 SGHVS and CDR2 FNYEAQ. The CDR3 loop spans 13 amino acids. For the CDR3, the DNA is TGTGCCAGCAGCTTAGGGGGCCTAGGGACCCAGTACTTC. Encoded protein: CASSLGGLGTQYF.

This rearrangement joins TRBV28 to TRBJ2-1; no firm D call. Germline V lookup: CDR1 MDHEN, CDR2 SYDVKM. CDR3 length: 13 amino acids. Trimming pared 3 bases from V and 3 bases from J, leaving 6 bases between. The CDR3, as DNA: TGTGCCAGCAGTTTCACGGTCTACAATGAGCAGTTCTTC. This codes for CASSFTVYNEQFF.

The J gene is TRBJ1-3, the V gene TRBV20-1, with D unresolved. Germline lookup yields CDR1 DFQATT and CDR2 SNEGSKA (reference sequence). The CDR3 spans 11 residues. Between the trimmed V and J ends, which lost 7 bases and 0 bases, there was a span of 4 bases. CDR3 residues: CSGGSGNTIYF. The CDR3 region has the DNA TGCAGTGGGGGCTCTGGAAACACCATATATTTT.

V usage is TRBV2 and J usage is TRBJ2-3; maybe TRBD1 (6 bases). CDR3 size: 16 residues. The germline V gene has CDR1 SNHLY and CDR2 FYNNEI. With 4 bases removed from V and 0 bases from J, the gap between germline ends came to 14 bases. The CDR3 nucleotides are TGTGCCAGCAGTGCCCAGGGGAGAGGTAGCACAGATACGCAGTATTTT. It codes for CASSAQGRGSTDTQYF.

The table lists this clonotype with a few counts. In DNA, the CDR3 is TGTGCTAGTGGTTTGGGGATTAGCTCCTACAATGAGCAGTTCTTC. As protein: CASGLGISSYNEQFF. The gene calls are TRBV12-5 and TRBJ2-1; D is unclear. From germline, CDR1 is LGHNT and CDR2 FRNRAP. This CDR3 region has 15 residues. V gave up 1 base and J gave up 0 bases, with 7 bases separating them.

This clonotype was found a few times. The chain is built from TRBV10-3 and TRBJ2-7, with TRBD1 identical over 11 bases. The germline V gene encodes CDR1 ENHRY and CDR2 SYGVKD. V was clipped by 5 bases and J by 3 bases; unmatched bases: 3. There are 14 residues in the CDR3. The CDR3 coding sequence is TGTGCCATCAGTCCTGGGACAGGGGGCTACGAGCAGTACTTC. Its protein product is CAISPGTGGYEQYF.

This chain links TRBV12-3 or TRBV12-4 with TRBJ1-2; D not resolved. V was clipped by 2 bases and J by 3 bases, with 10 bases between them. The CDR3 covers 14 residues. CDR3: CASSLQGADYGYTF. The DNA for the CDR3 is TGTGCCAGCAGTTTACAAGGAGCTGACTATGGCTACACCTTC.

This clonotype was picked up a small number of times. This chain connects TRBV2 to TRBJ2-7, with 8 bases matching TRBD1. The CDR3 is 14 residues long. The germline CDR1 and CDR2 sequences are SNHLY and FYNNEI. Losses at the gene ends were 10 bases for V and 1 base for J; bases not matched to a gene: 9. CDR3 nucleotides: TGTGCCATGGCGGACAGGGAACCTTCCTACGAGCAGTACTTC. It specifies CAMADREPSYEQYF.

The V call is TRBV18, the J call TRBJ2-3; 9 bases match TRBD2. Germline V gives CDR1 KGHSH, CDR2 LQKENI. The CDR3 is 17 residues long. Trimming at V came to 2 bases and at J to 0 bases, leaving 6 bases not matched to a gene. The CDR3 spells CASSPGLAGTSTDTQYF. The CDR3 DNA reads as TGTGCCAGCTCACCAGGGCTAGCGGGGACCAGCACAGATACGCAGTATTTT.

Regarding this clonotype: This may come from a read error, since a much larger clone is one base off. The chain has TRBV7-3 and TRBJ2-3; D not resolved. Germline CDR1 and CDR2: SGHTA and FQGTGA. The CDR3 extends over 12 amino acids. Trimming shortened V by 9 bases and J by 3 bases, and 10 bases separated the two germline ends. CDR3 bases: TGTGCCAGAAGTCAGCTGACAGATACGCAGTATTTT. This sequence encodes CARSQLTDTQYF.

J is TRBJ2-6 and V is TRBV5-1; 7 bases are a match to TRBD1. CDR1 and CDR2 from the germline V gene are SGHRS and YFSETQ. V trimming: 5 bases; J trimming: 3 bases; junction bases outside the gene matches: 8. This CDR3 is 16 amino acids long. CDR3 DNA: TGCGCCAGCAGGGGGACAGTGCTCTATGGGGCCAACGTCCTGACTTTC. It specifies CASRGTVLYGANVLTF.

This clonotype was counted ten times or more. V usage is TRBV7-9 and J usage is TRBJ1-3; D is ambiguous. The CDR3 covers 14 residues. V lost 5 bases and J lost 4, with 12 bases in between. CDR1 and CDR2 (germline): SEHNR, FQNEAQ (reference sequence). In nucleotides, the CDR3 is TGTGCCAGCAGCCCAGCTGGGATGGGAAACACCATATATTTT. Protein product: CASSPAGMGNTIYF.